The 14 T cell receptor beta chains in this list originate from one sample, sequenced in a study of cytomegalovirus exposure and HLA in healthy donors. The PCR contained 60 Vbeta and 13 Jbeta primers. The table came from immunoSEQ multiplex PCR; TCRdb's copy has only in-frame clones and leaves some out. The repertoire holds over 100,000 clones, about four fifths seen once, with around 1% in the top ten. The sample taken for sequencing was PBMCs. The source of these receptors is a male donor in good health and CMV-seronegative.

This clone was recorded only once. A junction boundary mismatches the germline segment, possibly from a read error. The chain couples TRBV30 to TRBJ2-5; 9 nucleotides line up with TRBD2. The V gene's germline CDR1 is GTSNPN and CDR2 SVGIG (reference sequence). This CDR3 has 16 residues. The CDR3 DNA reads TGTGCCTGGAGTGTAGGGCTAGCGGGGTCCCAAGAGGCCCAGTACTTC. This codes for CAWSVGLAGSQEAQYF.

V and J are TRBV6-6 and TRBJ2-7; TRBD2 matches 13 bases. Losses at the gene ends were 6 bases for V and 1 base for J; bases not matched to a gene: 6. Germline CDR1 is MNHNY and CDR2 is SVGAGI (reference sequence). This CDR3 contains 16 residues. DNA of the CDR3: TGTGCCAGCAGGCCCAGGACTAGCGGGGGATCCTACGAGCAGTACTTC. As protein: CASRPRTSGGSYEQYF.

This clone was counted once. The chain couples TRBV9 to TRBJ2-7, with 7 bases identical to TRBD1. The CDR3 consists of 14 residues. From germline, CDR1 is SGDLS and CDR2 YYNGEE. V lost 4 bases to trimming and J lost 4 bases; unmatched junction nucleotides: 8. The CDR3 protein is CASSPEGAGYEQYF. In DNA form, the CDR3 reads TGTGCCAGCAGCCCTGAGGGGGCTGGGTACGAGCAGTACTTC.

CDR3 DNA: TGTGCCAGTAGTGCCCCGGGGGGATGGGATACGCAGTATTTT. Its translation: CASSAPGGWDTQYF. This rearrangement joins TRBV19 to TRBJ2-3; 7 nucleotides line up with TRBD2. In germline, CDR1 is LNHDA, CDR2 SQIVND (reference sequence). After removal of 5 bases from V and 6 bases from J, the junction contained 8 bases not matched to a gene. The CDR3 contains 14 residues.

The CDR3: CASSPGVNLGNQPQHF. The CDR3 region has the DNA TGTGCCAGCAGCCCAGGGGTGAACTTGGGCAATCAGCCCCAGCATTTT. This chain connects TRBV11-2 to TRBJ1-5, with D possibly matching TRBD1 (6 bases). CDR3 length: 16 amino acids. Germline V gives CDR1 SGHAT, CDR2 FQNNGV. The V and J ends lost 5 bases and 2 bases respectively, with 16 bases between them.

In its sample, this clone was seen a few times. The chain combines TRBV5-4 with TRBJ2-3; D unclear. The CDR3 is 13 residues long. CDR1 is SGHNT, CDR2 YYREEE, per germline (reference sequence). Trimming pared 1 base from V and 6 bases from J, leaving 9 bases between. CDR3 region: CASSLWPPDTQYF. The CDR3 region has the DNA TGTGCCAGCAGCTTGTGGCCACCCGATACGCAGTATTTT.

The chain is built from TRBV19 and TRBJ1-1; D is possibly TRBD1 (5 bases). Trimming removed 9 bases from V and 3 bases from J, with 14 bases in between. The CDR3 runs 13 residues. CDR1 LNHDA and CDR2 SQIVND come from the germline V gene (reference sequence). The CDR3: CASRPWGDTEAFF. CDR3 in DNA: TGTGCCAGCAGGCCCTGGGGGGACACTGAAGCTTTCTTT.

This rearrangement joins TRBV5-5 to TRBJ1-5; no clear D. The CDR3 contains 13 residues. The V end was cut by 2 bases, the J end by 7 bases, with 10 bases between. The V gene's germline CDR1 is SGHKS and CDR2 YYEKEE (reference sequence). The CDR3 protein is CASSFGEAQPQHF. The CDR3 bases are TGTGCCAGCAGCTTTGGGGAGGCCCAGCCCCAGCATTTT.

This chain links TRBV5-8 with TRBJ2-3; D may be TRBD1 (5 bases). This CDR3 is 13 amino acids long. CDR1 is SGHTS, CDR2 YDEGEE, per germline. With 3 bases removed from V and 3 bases from J, the gap between germline ends came to 8 bases. CDR3 DNA: TGTGCCAGCAGCTCGACAGAAACAGATACGCAGTATTTT. It specifies CASSSTETDTQYF. The full variable domain, in which reference TRBV5-8 and TRBJ2-3 provide the parts outside the CDR3, is EAGVTQSPTHLIKTRGQQATLRCSPISGHTSVYWYQQALGLGLQFLLWYDEGEERNRGNFPPRFSGRQFPNYSSELNVNALELEDSALYLCASSSTETDTQYFGPGTRLTVL.

The table lists this clone with a few counts. The chain links TRBV4-3 to TRBJ2-7; 7 bases agree with TRBD2. The V segment lost 4 bases and the J segment 5 bases; nucleotides outside the gene matches: 11. The CDR3 sequence is 15 residues long. Germline loops: CDR1 LGHNA, CDR2 YSLEER. CDR3 coding DNA: TGCGCCAGCAGCCTCACCCTAACCGGGGGGAACGAGCAGTACTTC. The encoded protein is CASSLTLTGGNEQYF.

The CDR3 sequence: CASASVQAMTEAFF. The CDR3 DNA is TGTGCCAGCGCTAGCGTTCAGGCTATGACTGAAGCTTTCTTT. This chain links TRBV2 with TRBJ1-1; D gene uncertain. V was shortened by 8 bases and J by 5 bases, with 18 bases between the two germline ends. Germline loops: CDR1 SNHLY, CDR2 FYNNEI. This CDR3 region has 14 residues.

V gene TRBV5-6 combines with J gene TRBJ2-5; 9 bases are a match to TRBD1. Trimming took 5 bases from V and 9 from J; bases not matched to a gene: 5. CDR3 length: 12 amino acids. Germline loops: CDR1 SGHDT, CDR2 YYEEEE. The DNA for the CDR3 is TGTGCCAGCAGTGGAACAGGGGGCTCCCAGTACTTC. This sequence encodes CASSGTGGSQYF.

The V and J genes are TRBV11-3 and TRBJ2-3; D unresolved. The V end lost 4 bases, the J end lost 8 bases, and 7 bases lay between the germline ends. The CDR3 covers 11 residues. Germline lookup yields CDR1 SGHNT and CDR2 YENEEA. CDR3: CASSSSRTQYF. CDR3 nucleotide sequence: TGTGCCAGCAGCTCCTCGCGTACGCAGTATTTT.

The chain links TRBV5-6 to TRBJ1-6; D is ambiguous. The CDR3 extends over 15 amino acids. Germline-derived CDR1 and CDR2 are SGHDT and YYEEEE. Trimming removed 4 bases from V and 4 bases from J, with 12 bases in between. The CDR3 sequence: CASSADGGYNSPLHF. The CDR3 DNA is TGTGCCAGCAGCGCGGACGGAGGGTATAATTCACCCCTCCACTTT.